The rows below give T cell receptor beta chains drawn from one sample of a study of T cell changes during pregnancy in multiple sclerosis. TCRdb's table, derived via immunoSEQ multiplex PCR, lists solely in-frame clones and lacks some. The data hold about 76,000 clones, with about nine tenths observed a single time. Sequenced here: peripheral blood, sampled after pregnancy. The receptors here all came from a female donor in good health, enrolled as a control in a pregnancy study. The CDR3 runs from the conserved cysteine through the conserved F or W. Fields, in order: J gene, D gene, clone size, V gene, CDR3 protein, CDR3 DNA. The D gene is left open where the match is weak. Clone size is shown for a subset of rows, as once, few, many or a class of expanded clone.

j_call: TRBJ2-2; d_call: TRBD2; clone_size: NA; v_call: TRBV5-4; cdr3_aa: CASSWGSGRAKDGELFF; cdr3_nt: TGTGCCAGCAGCTGGGGTAGCGGGAGGGCCAAGGACGGGGAGCTGTTTTTT
j_call: TRBJ2-3; d_call: TRBD2; clone_size: NA; v_call: TRBV19; cdr3_aa: CASSIKAGGTDTQYF; cdr3_nt: TGTGCCAGTAGTATCAAGGCGGGGGGCACAGATACGCAGTATTTT
j_call: TRBJ2-7; d_call: NA; clone_size: NA; v_call: TRBV4-1; cdr3_aa: CASSSEGPPNYEQYF; cdr3_nt: TGCGCCAGCAGCTCAGAGGGCCCACCCAACTACGAGCAGTACTTC
j_call: TRBJ2-7; d_call: NA; clone_size: NA; v_call: TRBV7-2; cdr3_aa: CASSLRGSEQYF; cdr3_nt: TGTGCCAGCAGCTTGAGGGGGTCCGAGCAGTACTTC
j_call: TRBJ1-5; d_call: NA; clone_size: once; v_call: TRBV6-6; cdr3_aa: CASSLAGAHNQPQHF; cdr3_nt: TGTGCCAGCAGTTTAGCAGGGGCCCACAATCAGCCCCAGCATTTT
j_call: TRBJ2-2; d_call: TRBD2; clone_size: NA; v_call: TRBV4-2; cdr3_aa: CASSQDPLSGGAVTGELFF; cdr3_nt: TGTGCCAGCAGCCAAGACCCACTCAGCGGGGGGGCCGTCACCGGGGAGCTGTTTTTT
j_call: TRBJ2-5; d_call: NA; clone_size: NA; v_call: TRBV20-1; cdr3_aa: CSDGGGETQYF; cdr3_nt: TGCAGTGACGGAGGCGGAGAGACCCAGTACTTC
j_call: TRBJ2-1; d_call: NA; clone_size: NA; v_call: TRBV9; cdr3_aa: CASSVGSGFYNEQFF; cdr3_nt: TGTGCCAGCAGCGTCGGGAGCGGGTTCTACAATGAGCAGTTCTTC
j_call: TRBJ2-7; d_call: TRBD2; clone_size: NA; v_call: TRBV9; cdr3_aa: CASSPLSGGEQYF; cdr3_nt: TGTGCCAGCAGCCCCCTCTCGGGGGGAGAGCAGTACTTC
j_call: TRBJ1-1; d_call: NA; clone_size: NA; v_call: TRBV6-1; cdr3_aa: CASSEGGGWNTEAFF; cdr3_nt: TGTGCCAGCAGTGAAGGGGGGGGGTGGAACACTGAAGCTTTCTTT
j_call: TRBJ2-3; d_call: NA; clone_size: NA; v_call: TRBV28; cdr3_aa: CASSLPLTGTQTDTQYF; cdr3_nt: TGTGCCAGCAGTTTGCCCCTTACAGGTACCCAAACAGATACGCAGTATTTT
j_call: TRBJ1-3; d_call: TRBD1; clone_size: NA; v_call: TRBV7-8; cdr3_aa: CASSSRDSIGNTIYF; cdr3_nt: TGTGCCAGCAGCTCCCGGGACAGCATTGGAAACACCATATATTTT
j_call: TRBJ1-2; d_call: TRBD1; clone_size: NA; v_call: TRBV6-1; cdr3_aa: CASTGTGDGYTF; cdr3_nt: TGTGCCAGCACCGGGACAGGGGATGGCTACACCTTC
j_call: TRBJ1-3; d_call: NA; clone_size: NA; v_call: TRBV29-1; cdr3_aa: CSIVGGVLGNTIYF; cdr3_nt: TGCAGCATTGTCGGCGGGGTCCTTGGAAACACCATATATTTT
j_call: TRBJ2-3; d_call: TRBD2; clone_size: NA; v_call: TRBV4-2; cdr3_aa: CASSQEGTSGFDTQYF; cdr3_nt: TGTGCCAGCAGCCAAGAGGGGACTAGCGGATTTGATACGCAGTATTTT
j_call: TRBJ1-4; d_call: TRBD1; clone_size: NA; v_call: TRBV29-1; cdr3_aa: CSVARTGETEKLFF; cdr3_nt: TGCAGCGTTGCAAGGACAGGGGAGACTGAAAAACTGTTTTTT
j_call: TRBJ2-7; d_call: NA; clone_size: NA; v_call: TRBV30; cdr3_aa: CACPVRGSYEQYF; cdr3_nt: TGTGCCTGCCCTGTGCGGGGCTCCTACGAGCAGTACTTC
j_call: TRBJ2-7; d_call: TRBD1; clone_size: NA; v_call: TRBV6-5; cdr3_aa: CASTSTGGPYEQYF; cdr3_nt: TGTGCCAGCACCTCGACAGGGGGACCCTACGAGCAGTACTTC
j_call: TRBJ2-2; d_call: NA; clone_size: NA; v_call: TRBV28; cdr3_aa: CASSFSSRNTGELFF; cdr3_nt: TGTGCCAGCAGTTTTTCTAGCCGGAACACCGGGGAGCTGTTTTTT
j_call: TRBJ2-7; d_call: NA; clone_size: once; v_call: TRBV6-5; cdr3_aa: CASSYNTLSYEQYF; cdr3_nt: TGTGCCAGCAGTTACAACACCCTCTCCTACGAGCAGTACTTC
j_call: TRBJ2-7; d_call: NA; clone_size: NA; v_call: TRBV6-5; cdr3_aa: CASTQGGATGKPYF; cdr3_nt: TGTGCCAGCACCCAAGGGGGGGCAACAGGGAAGCCGTACTTC
j_call: TRBJ1-4; d_call: NA; clone_size: NA; v_call: TRBV7-2; cdr3_aa: CASSLDGTRNEKLFF; cdr3_nt: TGTGCCAGCAGCTTAGACGGGACAAGAAATGAAAAACTGTTTTTT
j_call: TRBJ2-7; d_call: NA; clone_size: NA; v_call: TRBV6-1; cdr3_aa: CASRALAQSSYEQYF; cdr3_nt: TGTGCCAGCAGGGCCCTAGCGCAGAGCTCCTACGAGCAGTACTTC
j_call: TRBJ2-1; d_call: TRBD2; clone_size: NA; v_call: TRBV28; cdr3_aa: CASSFGGSSYNEQFF; cdr3_nt: TGTGCCAGCAGTTTTGGCGGGAGTTCCTACAATGAGCAGTTCTTC
j_call: TRBJ1-2; d_call: TRBD1; clone_size: once; v_call: TRBV2; cdr3_aa: CASRAGDRGRWGYTF; cdr3_nt: TGTGCCAGCAGAGCTGGAGACAGGGGGCGCTGGGGCTACACCTTC
j_call: TRBJ2-7; d_call: NA; clone_size: NA; v_call: TRBV4-1; cdr3_aa: CASGRLASEAYEQYF; cdr3_nt: TGCGCCAGCGGGAGACTGGCATCCGAAGCCTACGAGCAGTACTTC
j_call: TRBJ2-3; d_call: TRBD2; clone_size: NA; v_call: TRBV6-4; cdr3_aa: CASSLSSGSPDTQYF; cdr3_nt: TGTGCCAGCAGTTTGTCTAGCGGGAGCCCAGATACGCAGTATTTT
j_call: TRBJ2-1; d_call: NA; clone_size: NA; v_call: TRBV7-2; cdr3_aa: CASSLGQNEQFF; cdr3_nt: TGTGCCAGCAGCTTAGGGCAGAATGAGCAGTTCTTC
j_call: TRBJ2-3; d_call: TRBD2; clone_size: NA; v_call: TRBV10-3; cdr3_aa: CAIGGLDTDTQYF; cdr3_nt: TGTGCCATCGGGGGACTAGATACAGATACGCAGTATTTT
j_call: TRBJ2-5; d_call: TRBD2; clone_size: NA; v_call: TRBV7-2; cdr3_aa: CASSLEAGVSGETQYF; cdr3_nt: TGTGCCAGCAGCTTAGAAGCGGGAGTGTCTGGAGAGACCCAGTACTTC
j_call: TRBJ1-6; d_call: TRBD1; clone_size: NA; v_call: TRBV5-1; cdr3_aa: CASSLATGVGSPLHF; cdr3_nt: TGCGCCAGCAGCTTGGCGACAGGGGTCGGTTCACCCCTCCACTTT
j_call: TRBJ1-1; d_call: NA; clone_size: NA; v_call: TRBV6-1; cdr3_aa: CASTTRGIVTEAFF; cdr3_nt: TGTGCCAGCACCACTCGAGGGATTGTCACTGAAGCTTTCTTT
j_call: TRBJ2-1; d_call: TRBD2; clone_size: NA; v_call: TRBV19; cdr3_aa: CASSRVAGAGNEQFF; cdr3_nt: TGTGCCAGTAGTAGGGTGGCGGGAGCGGGCAATGAGCAGTTCTTC
j_call: TRBJ2-1; d_call: NA; clone_size: NA; v_call: TRBV5-1; cdr3_aa: CASSQTSWASAPINEQFF; cdr3_nt: TGCGCCAGCAGCCAGACCTCGTGGGCTAGCGCTCCGATCAATGAGCAGTTCTTC
j_call: TRBJ1-2; d_call: TRBD1; clone_size: NA; v_call: TRBV6-6; cdr3_aa: CASSRGQDLSSYGYTF; cdr3_nt: TGTGCCAGCAGCCGCGGACAGGATTTATCGTCCTATGGCTACACCTTC
j_call: TRBJ2-5; d_call: NA; clone_size: NA; v_call: TRBV7-3; cdr3_aa: CASSLKLGETQYF; cdr3_nt: TGTGCCAGCAGCTTAAAACTAGGGGAGACCCAGTACTTC
j_call: TRBJ2-7; d_call: NA; clone_size: NA; v_call: TRBV7-3; cdr3_aa: CASSLSSGLGEQYF; cdr3_nt: TGTGCCAGCAGCTTATCCAGCGGACTTGGGGAGCAGTACTTC
j_call: TRBJ1-5; d_call: NA; clone_size: NA; v_call: TRBV19; cdr3_aa: CASSIRGSNQPQHF; cdr3_nt: TGTGCCAGTAGTATAAGGGGTAGCAATCAGCCCCAGCATTTT
j_call: TRBJ1-2; d_call: TRBD1; clone_size: NA; v_call: TRBV6-6; cdr3_aa: CASSQTGVDGYTF; cdr3_nt: TGTGCCAGCAGTCAGACAGGGGTGGATGGCTACACCTTC
j_call: TRBJ2-2; d_call: TRBD1; clone_size: once; v_call: TRBV4-3; cdr3_aa: CASSSGTGNTGELFF; cdr3_nt: TGCGCCAGCAGTTCCGGGACAGGGAACACCGGGGAGCTGTTTTTT
j_call: TRBJ2-7; d_call: NA; clone_size: NA; v_call: TRBV18; cdr3_aa: CASSPRDEGEQYF; cdr3_nt: TGTGCCAGCTCACCACGCGACGAGGGCGAGCAGTACTTC
j_call: TRBJ2-1; d_call: TRBD2; clone_size: NA; v_call: TRBV9; cdr3_aa: CASSVVAGRVYNEQFF; cdr3_nt: TGTGCCAGCAGCGTAGTTGCAGGGAGGGTCTACAATGAGCAGTTCTTC
j_call: TRBJ2-6; d_call: NA; clone_size: NA; v_call: TRBV6-4; cdr3_aa: CASSEGSNSGANVLTF; cdr3_nt: TGTGCCAGCAGTGAGGGCAGCAACTCTGGGGCCAACGTCCTGACTTTC
j_call: TRBJ2-5; d_call: TRBD2; clone_size: NA; v_call: TRBV25-1; cdr3_aa: CASSEASGGPETQYF; cdr3_nt: TGTGCCAGCAGTGAGGCTAGCGGGGGTCCGGAGACCCAGTACTTC
j_call: TRBJ2-7; d_call: NA; clone_size: NA; v_call: TRBV27; cdr3_aa: CASSFWGGLTYEQYF; cdr3_nt: TGTGCCAGCAGTTTTTGGGGGGGCTTAACCTACGAGCAGTACTTC
j_call: TRBJ2-7; d_call: NA; clone_size: NA; v_call: TRBV28; cdr3_aa: CASRVPRVGYEQYF; cdr3_nt: TGTGCCAGCAGGGTCCCCAGGGTTGGATACGAGCAGTACTTC
j_call: TRBJ2-7; d_call: TRBD2; clone_size: NA; v_call: TRBV5-5; cdr3_aa: CASSSEGAGGPYEQYF; cdr3_nt: TGTGCCAGCAGCTCCGAGGGGGCGGGGGGGCCGTACGAGCAGTACTTC
j_call: TRBJ1-1; d_call: NA; clone_size: few; v_call: TRBV4-1; cdr3_aa: CASSQGMVGAHTEAFF; cdr3_nt: TGCGCCAGCAGCCAAGGGATGGTGGGGGCCCACACTGAAGCTTTCTTT
j_call: TRBJ1-1; d_call: NA; clone_size: once; v_call: TRBV28; cdr3_aa: CASSLGGRMNTEAFF; cdr3_nt: TGTGCCAGCAGTTTAGGGGGCAGGATGAACACTGAAGCTTTCTTT
j_call: TRBJ2-1; d_call: TRBD2; clone_size: NA; v_call: TRBV4-3; cdr3_aa: CASSQGTSGYNEQFF; cdr3_nt: TGCGCCAGCAGCCAAGGAACTAGCGGATACAATGAGCAGTTCTTC
j_call: TRBJ2-7; d_call: NA; clone_size: NA; v_call: TRBV23-1; cdr3_aa: CASSRSQTYEQYF; cdr3_nt: TGCGCCAGCAGTCGAAGTCAGACCTACGAGCAGTACTTC
j_call: TRBJ2-1; d_call: TRBD2; clone_size: NA; v_call: TRBV7-6; cdr3_aa: CASSLARGGSYNEQFF; cdr3_nt: TGTGCCAGCAGCTTAGCCCGGGGGGGTTCCTACAATGAGCAGTTCTTC
j_call: TRBJ2-3; d_call: NA; clone_size: NA; v_call: TRBV19; cdr3_aa: CASTPGATDTQYF; cdr3_nt: TGTGCCAGTACCCCAGGTGCCACAGATACGCAGTATTTT
j_call: TRBJ2-2; d_call: TRBD2; clone_size: NA; v_call: TRBV11-2; cdr3_aa: CASSPGLGSAGELFF; cdr3_nt: TGTGCCAGCAGCCCGGGACTAGGATCCGCCGGGGAGCTGTTTTTT
j_call: TRBJ2-7; d_call: TRBD2; clone_size: NA; v_call: TRBV5-6; cdr3_aa: CASSLDTSGRRRYEQYF; cdr3_nt: TGTGCCAGCAGCTTGGATACTAGCGGGAGGAGGCGGTACGAGCAGTACTTC
j_call: TRBJ2-7; d_call: TRBD1; clone_size: NA; v_call: TRBV27; cdr3_aa: CASSLETGGFEQYF; cdr3_nt: TGTGCCAGCAGTTTAGAGACAGGGGGATTCGAGCAGTACTTC
j_call: TRBJ2-5; d_call: NA; clone_size: NA; v_call: TRBV15; cdr3_aa: CATSLTGLETQYF; cdr3_nt: TGTGCCACCAGCTTAACAGGGTTGGAGACCCAGTACTTC